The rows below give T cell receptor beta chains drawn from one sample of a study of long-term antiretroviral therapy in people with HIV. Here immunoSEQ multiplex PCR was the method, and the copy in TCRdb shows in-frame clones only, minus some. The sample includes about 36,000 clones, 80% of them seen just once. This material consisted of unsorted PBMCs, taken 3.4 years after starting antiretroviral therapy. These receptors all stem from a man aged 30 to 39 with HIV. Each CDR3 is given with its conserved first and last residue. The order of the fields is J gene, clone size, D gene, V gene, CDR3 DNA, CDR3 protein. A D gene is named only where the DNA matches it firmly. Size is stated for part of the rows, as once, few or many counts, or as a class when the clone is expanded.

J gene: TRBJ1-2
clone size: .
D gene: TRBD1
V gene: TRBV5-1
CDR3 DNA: TGCGCCAGCAGCCCGGGACAGGGACCGTCCTACACCTTC
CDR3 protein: CASSPGQGPSYTF

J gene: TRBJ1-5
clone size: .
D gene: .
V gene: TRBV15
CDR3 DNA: TGTGCCACCAGCAGAGATGACAGCGCTAATCAGCCCCAGCATTTT
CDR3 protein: CATSRDDSANQPQHF

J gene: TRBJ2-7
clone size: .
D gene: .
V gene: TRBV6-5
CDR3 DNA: TGTGCCAGCAGCGCAAAGGGACGCGAGCAGTACTTC
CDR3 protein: CASSAKGREQYF

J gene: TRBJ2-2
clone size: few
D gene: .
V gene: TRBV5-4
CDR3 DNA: TGTGCCAGCAGCTTGGAACTAGAGGGCGGGGAGCTGTTTTTT
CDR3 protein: CASSLELEGGELFF

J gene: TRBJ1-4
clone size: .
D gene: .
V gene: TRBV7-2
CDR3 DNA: TGTGCCAGCAGCTTTTCCCCGAGAACTAATGAAAAACTGTTTTTT
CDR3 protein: CASSFSPRTNEKLFF

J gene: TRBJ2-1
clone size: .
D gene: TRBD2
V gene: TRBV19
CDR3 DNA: TGTGCCAGTAGTATAACGGGGGGTCTTGGACTCTACAATGAGCAGTTCTTC
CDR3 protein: CASSITGGLGLYNEQFF

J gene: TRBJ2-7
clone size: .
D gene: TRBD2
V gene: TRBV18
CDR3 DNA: TGTGCCAGCTCACTAAATAGCGGGAGTCCAACCTACGAGCAGTACTTC
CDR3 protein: CASSLNSGSPTYEQYF

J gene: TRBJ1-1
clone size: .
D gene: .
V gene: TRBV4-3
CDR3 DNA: TGCGCCAGCAGCCAAGAAGCATTCCCGGACGAAGCTTTCTTT
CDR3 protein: CASSQEAFPDEAFF

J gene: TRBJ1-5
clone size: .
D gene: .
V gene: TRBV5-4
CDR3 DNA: TGTGCCAGCAGCTTGGGAGGAGGTTCTAGCAATCAGCCCCAGCATTTT
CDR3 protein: CASSLGGGSSNQPQHF

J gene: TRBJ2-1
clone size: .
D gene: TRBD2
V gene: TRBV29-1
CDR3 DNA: TGCAGCGTCCCTGGGCGGGAGGTGGATGAGCAGTTCTTC
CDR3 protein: CSVPGREVDEQFF

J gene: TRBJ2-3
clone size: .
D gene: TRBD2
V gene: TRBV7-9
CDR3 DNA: TGTGCCAGCAGCTCGGGGGGGCGTAACACAGATACGCAGTATTTT
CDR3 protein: CASSSGGRNTDTQYF

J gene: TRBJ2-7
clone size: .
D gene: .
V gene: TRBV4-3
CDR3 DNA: TGCGCCAGCAGCCAAGACAGGGGCTACGAGCAGTACTTC
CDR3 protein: CASSQDRGYEQYF

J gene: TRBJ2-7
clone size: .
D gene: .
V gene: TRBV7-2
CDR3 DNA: TGTGCCAGCAGCTCCTTACAGGGTGAAAAGTGGGAGCAGTACTTC
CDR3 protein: CASSSLQGEKWEQYF

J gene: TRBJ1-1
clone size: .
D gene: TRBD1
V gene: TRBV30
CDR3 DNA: TGTGCCTGGAGTGTCCCGGGACAGGGTAGGGCAGCTTTCTTT
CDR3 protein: CAWSVPGQGRAAFF

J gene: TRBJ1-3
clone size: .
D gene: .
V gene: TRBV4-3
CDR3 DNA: TGCGCCAGCAGCCACGCCTGGGGCGGTAACTCTGGAAACACCATATATTTT
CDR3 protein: CASSHAWGGNSGNTIYF

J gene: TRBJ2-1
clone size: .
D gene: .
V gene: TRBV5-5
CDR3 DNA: TGTGCCAGCAGCCGGACCTCATACAATGAGCAGTTCTTC
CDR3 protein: CASSRTSYNEQFF

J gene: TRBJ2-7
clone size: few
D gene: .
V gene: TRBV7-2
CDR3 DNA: TGTGCCAGCAGCTCACAGGGACCCTACGAGCAGTACTTC
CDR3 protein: CASSSQGPYEQYF

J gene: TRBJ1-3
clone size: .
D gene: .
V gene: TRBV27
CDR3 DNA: TGTGCCAGCAGGGACCAAACTGGAAACACCATATATTTT
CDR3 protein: CASRDQTGNTIYF

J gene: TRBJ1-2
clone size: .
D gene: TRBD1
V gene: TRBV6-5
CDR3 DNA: TGTGCCAGCAGTTACTCGGGGACAGCTAACTATGGCTACACCTTC
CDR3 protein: CASSYSGTANYGYTF

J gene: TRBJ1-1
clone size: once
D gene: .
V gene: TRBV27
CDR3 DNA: TGTGCCAGCAGTTTAAAGGTTAACACTGAAGCTTTCTTT
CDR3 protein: CASSLKVNTEAFF

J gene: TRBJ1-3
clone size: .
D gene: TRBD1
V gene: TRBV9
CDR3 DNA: TGTGCCAGCAGCCCTGCGGCAGGGGGAAAAACTGGAAACACCATATATTTT
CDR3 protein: CASSPAAGGKTGNTIYF

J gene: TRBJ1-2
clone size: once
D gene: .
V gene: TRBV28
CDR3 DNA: TGTGCCAGCAGTTTGCGGGTGGGGACTGGCTACACCTTC
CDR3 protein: CASSLRVGTGYTF

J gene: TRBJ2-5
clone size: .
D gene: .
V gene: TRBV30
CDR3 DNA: TGTGCCTGGAGTGTACCCTCGGGGTGGGGAGAGACCCAGTACTTC
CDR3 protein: CAWSVPSGWGETQYF

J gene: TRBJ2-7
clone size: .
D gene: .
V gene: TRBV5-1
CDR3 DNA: TGCGCCAGCGGCCGGGACTCACACTACGAGCAGTACTTC
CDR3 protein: CASGRDSHYEQYF

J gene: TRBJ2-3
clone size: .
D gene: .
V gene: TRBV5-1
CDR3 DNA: TGCGCCAGCAGCTTGACCGGGTACACAGATACGCAGTATTTT
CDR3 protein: CASSLTGYTDTQYF

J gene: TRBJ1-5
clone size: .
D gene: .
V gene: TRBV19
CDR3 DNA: TGTGCCAGTAGTATAGACCAGGACCAGCCCCAGCATTTT
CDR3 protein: CASSIDQDQPQHF

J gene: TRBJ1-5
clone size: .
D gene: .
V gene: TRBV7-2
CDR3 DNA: TGTGCCAGCAGCCTGCGGGAGTTCGGAGATCAGCCCCAGCATTTT
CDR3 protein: CASSLREFGDQPQHF

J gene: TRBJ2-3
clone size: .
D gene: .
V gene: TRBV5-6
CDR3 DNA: TGTGCCAGCAGCTTCCGGACTGAGGGAAATACGCAGTATTTT
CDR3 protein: CASSFRTEGNTQYF

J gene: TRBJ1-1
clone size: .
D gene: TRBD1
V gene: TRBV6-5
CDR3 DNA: TGTGCCAGCACCCCGAGGGACAGGGGTCTTGATGAAGCTTTCTTT
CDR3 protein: CASTPRDRGLDEAFF

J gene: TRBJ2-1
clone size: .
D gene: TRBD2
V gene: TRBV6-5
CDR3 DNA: TGTGCCAGCAGAGCTCTAGCGGGAGGGCCCCGGGAGCAGTTCTTC
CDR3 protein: CASRALAGGPREQFF

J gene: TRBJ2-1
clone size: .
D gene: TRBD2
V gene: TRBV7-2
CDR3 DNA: TGTGCCAGCAGCCCTAGCGGGAGTAGGGGCAATGAGCAGTTCTTC
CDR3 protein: CASSPSGSRGNEQFF

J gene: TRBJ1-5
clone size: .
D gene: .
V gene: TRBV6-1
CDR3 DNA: TGTGCCAGCAGTTTAAGGTCAGGGTGGGATCAGCCCCAGCATTTT
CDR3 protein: CASSLRSGWDQPQHF

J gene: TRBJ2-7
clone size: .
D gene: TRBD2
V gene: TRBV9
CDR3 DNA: TGTGCCAGCAGTGGGGGGGTTAGCGGGACGTACGAGCAGTACTTC
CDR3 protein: CASSGGVSGTYEQYF

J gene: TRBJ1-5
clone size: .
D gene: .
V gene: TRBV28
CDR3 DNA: TGTGCCAGCCGACCGGGGGATCAGCCCCAGCATTTT
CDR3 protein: CASRPGDQPQHF

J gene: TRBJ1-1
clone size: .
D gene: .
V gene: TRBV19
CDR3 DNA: TGTGCCAGTAGTATTTTGAAGAACACTGAAGCTTTCTTT
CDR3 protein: CASSILKNTEAFF

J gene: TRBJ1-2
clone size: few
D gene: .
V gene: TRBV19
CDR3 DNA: TGTGCCACCTCACCTAGGGACTATGGCTACACCTTC
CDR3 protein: CATSPRDYGYTF

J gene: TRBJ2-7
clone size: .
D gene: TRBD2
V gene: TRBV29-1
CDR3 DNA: TGCAGCGTTGAGGGACTAGCGGGAGCTGACGAGCAGTACTTC
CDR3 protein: CSVEGLAGADEQYF

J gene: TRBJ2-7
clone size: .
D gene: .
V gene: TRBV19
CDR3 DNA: TGTGCCAGTCAAGAATCCTACCGACACGAGCAGTACTTC
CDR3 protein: CASQESYRHEQYF

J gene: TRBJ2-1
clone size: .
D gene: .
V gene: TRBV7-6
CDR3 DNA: TGTGCCAGCAGCTTAAGACCAGCGCTAAACAATGAGCAGTTCTTC
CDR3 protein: CASSLRPALNNEQFF

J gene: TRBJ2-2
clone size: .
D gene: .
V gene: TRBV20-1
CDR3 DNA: TGCAGTAGTGGAGTATCCGGGGAGCTGTTTTTT
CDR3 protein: CSSGVSGELFF

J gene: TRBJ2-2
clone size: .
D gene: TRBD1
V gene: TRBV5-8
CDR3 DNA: TGTGCCAGCAGCTTGGGGACAGGGGGAACCGGGGAGCTGTTTTTT
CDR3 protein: CASSLGTGGTGELFF

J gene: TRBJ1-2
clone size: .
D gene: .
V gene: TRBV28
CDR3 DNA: TGTGCCAGCAGTTTTACGTCGGGTCGAGGCTACACCTTC
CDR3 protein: CASSFTSGRGYTF

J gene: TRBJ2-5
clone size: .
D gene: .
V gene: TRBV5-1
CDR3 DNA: TGCGCCAGCAGCGTTAGGGTCCAAGAGACCCAGTACTTC
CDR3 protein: CASSVRVQETQYF

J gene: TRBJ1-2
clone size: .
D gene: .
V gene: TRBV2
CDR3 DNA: TGTGCCAGCAGTGAGGTGGGCAGCGCGGGCTATGGCTACACCTTC
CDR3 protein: CASSEVGSAGYGYTF

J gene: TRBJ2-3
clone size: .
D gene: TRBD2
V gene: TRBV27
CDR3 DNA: TGTGCCAGCAATTGGGGACTAGGGACCACAGATACGCAGTATTTT
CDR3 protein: CASNWGLGTTDTQYF

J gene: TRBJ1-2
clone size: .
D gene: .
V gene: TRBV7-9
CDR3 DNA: TGTGCCAGCAGCTTAGCAGGGGTTGATGGCTACACCTTC
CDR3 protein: CASSLAGVDGYTF

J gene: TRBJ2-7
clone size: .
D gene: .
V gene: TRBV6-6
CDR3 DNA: TGTGCCAGCAGTTACTCAAACCTGGTCGTATCCTACGAGCAGTACTTC
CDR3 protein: CASSYSNLVVSYEQYF

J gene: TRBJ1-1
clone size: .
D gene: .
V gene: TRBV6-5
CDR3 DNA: TGTGCCAGCACCGTGCACAGCCGCGGGAAAGCTTTCTTT
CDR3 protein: CASTVHSRGKAFF

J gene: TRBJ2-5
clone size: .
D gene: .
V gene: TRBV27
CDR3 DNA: TGTGCCAGCAGTTCAGGAGAGACCCAGTACTTC
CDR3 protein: CASSSGETQYF

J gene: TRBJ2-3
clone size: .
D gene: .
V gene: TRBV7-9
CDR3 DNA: TGTGCCAGCATAGGAGCAAAACTGGGAGATACGCAGTATTTT
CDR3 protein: CASIGAKLGDTQYF

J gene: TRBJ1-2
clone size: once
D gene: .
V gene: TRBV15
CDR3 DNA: TGTGCCACCAGCAGAGATCAGGGTGGGGAATTCTATGGCTACACCTTC
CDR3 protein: CATSRDQGGEFYGYTF

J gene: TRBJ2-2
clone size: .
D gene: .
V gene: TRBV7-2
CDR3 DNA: TGTGCCAGCAGCTTCGTCGGGACAACCCACCAAACCGGGGAGCTGTTTTTT
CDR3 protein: CASSFVGTTHQTGELFF

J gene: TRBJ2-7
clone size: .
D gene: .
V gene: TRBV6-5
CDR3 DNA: TGTGCCAGCAGATTACGAGAGGGGGGCGAGCAGTACTTC
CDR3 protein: CASRLREGGEQYF

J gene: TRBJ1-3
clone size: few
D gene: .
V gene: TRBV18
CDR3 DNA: TGTGCCAGCTCACCCACGACATTGGGTGGAAACACCATATATTTT
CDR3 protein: CASSPTTLGGNTIYF